The 26 T cell receptor beta chains given below trace back to one sample, sequenced in a study of blood T cells in healthy people across ages. Then a second PCR, running about 7 to 11 cycles, was carried out with a sample-barcoded 5' primer and a J-beta primer mix. TCRdb used MiXCR to reprocess the 5' RACE reads, holding one entry per CDR3 protein. The table records hundreds of thousands of distinct CDR3 sequences, approximately 50% of them present only once. Material: blood. The origin of the receptors is a woman aged 60-75 years in good health.

The rearrangement uses TRBV20-1 and TRBJ1-5; D is unresolved. Per germline, CDR1 DFQATT and CDR2 SNEGSKA (reference sequence). Trimming removed 0 bases from V and 3 bases from J, with 12 bases in between. This CDR3 is built from 15 residues. CDR3: CSARDFGQNNQPQHF. In nucleotides, the CDR3 is TGCAGTGCTAGAGATTTCGGGCAGAACAATCAGCCCCAGCATTTT.

The chain is built from TRBV20-1 and TRBJ2-7, with D maybe TRBD1 (6 bases). The CDR3 totals 13 residues. Trimming left V 2 bases short and J 2 bases short, with 10 bases between. Per germline, CDR1 DFQATT and CDR2 SNEGSKA (reference sequence). CDR3 nucleotide sequence: TGCAGTGCTAGAACAGGGCGAACCTACGAGCAGTACTTC. It specifies CSARTGRTYEQYF.

The gene calls are TRBV7-2 and TRBJ1-4; D call uncertain. Trimming pared 5 bases from V and 6 bases from J, leaving 19 bases between. In germline, CDR1 is SGHTA, CDR2 FQGNSA. The CDR3 totals 16 residues. The CDR3 here is CASSPRGSGPDEKLFF. The CDR3 coding sequence is TGTGCCAGCAGCCCCCGGGGTAGTGGGCCGGATGAAAAACTGTTTTTT.

The CDR3 spells CSARPGQALPDTQYF. CDR3 coding DNA: TGCAGTGCTAGGCCGGGACAGGCGCTCCCGGATACGCAGTATTTT. This sequence joins TRBV20-1 and TRBJ2-3; 8 bases fit TRBD1. CDR3 size: 15 residues. J was trimmed by 6 bases and V by 3 bases; bases with no gene match: 11. Germline loops: CDR1 DFQATT, CDR2 SNEGSKA (reference sequence).

The V and J genes are TRBV7-2 and TRBJ1-2, with 10 bases lining up with TRBD1. With 5 bases clipped from V and 6 bases from J, the junction kept 9 bases outside the gene matches. Per germline, CDR1 SGHTA and CDR2 FQGNSA. This CDR3 contains 15 residues. In DNA form, the CDR3 reads TGTGCCAGCAGCCCCAGGACAGGGGGAAGAGATGGCTACACCTTC. Translated, it gives CASSPRTGGRDGYTF. Filled out from reference TRBV7-2 and TRBJ1-2, the complete variable domain reads GAGVSQSPSNKVTEKGKDVELRCDPISGHTALYWYRQSLGQGLEFLIYFQGNSAPDKSGLPSDRFSAERTGGSVSTLTIQRTQQEDSAVYLCASSPRTGGRDGYTFGSGTRLTVV.

This clonotype was detected only a few times. The chain links TRBV6-6 to TRBJ2-7; D might be TRBD1 or TRBD2, each matching 5 bases. Germline assignment: CDR1 MNHNY and CDR2 SVGAGI (reference sequence). This CDR3 has 12 residues. The V and J ends lost 10 bases and 2 bases respectively, with 12 bases between them. The CDR3 DNA is TGTGCCATCGGGACGTTAACCTACGAGCAGTACTTC. Translation gives CAIGTLTYEQYF.

The V and J genes are TRBV20-1 and TRBJ2-5; D may match TRBD1 or TRBD2 (5 bases each). Per the germline V gene, CDR1 is DFQATT and CDR2 is SNEGSKA (reference sequence). The CDR3 contains 19 residues. Between the trimmed V and J ends, which lost 5 bases and 4 bases, there was a span of 32 bases. CDR3 amino acids: CSAVSTYDRPGTTGETQYF. CDR3 bases: TGCAGTGCTGTATCTACCTACGACAGACCAGGGACGACCGGAGAGACCCAGTACTTC.

The rearrangement uses TRBV9 and TRBJ1-2; possible D gene TRBD1, 6 bases. V lost 0 bases, J lost 7 bases, and 16 bases lay in between. Per the germline V gene, CDR1 is SGDLS and CDR2 is YYNGEE. The length of the CDR3 is 15 residues. This CDR3 reads CASSVGVRGEGGYTF. The CDR3, as DNA: TGTGCCAGCAGCGTAGGCGTCAGGGGAGAGGGTGGCTACACCTTC.

This clonotype was seen more than once but under ten times. This chain links TRBV7-9 with TRBJ1-2; D gene uncertain. The V gene lost 5 bases and the J gene lost 4 bases, with 11 bases spanning the gap. Germline loops: CDR1 SEHNR, CDR2 FQNEAQ (reference sequence). This CDR3 region has 13 residues. The CDR3 sequence is CASSVTSTYGYTF. For the CDR3, the DNA is TGTGCCAGCAGCGTAACAAGCACCTATGGCTACACCTTC.

The V gene is TRBV28, the J gene TRBJ2-4, with TRBD2 identical over 9 bases. The J call may not be correct, given that the DNA end is closer to TRBJ2-7. CDR1 MDHEN and CDR2 SYDVKM come from the germline V gene. CDR3 size: 14 residues. DNA of the CDR3: TGTGCCAGCAGTTTATGGCGGGAGGGCTCCGAGCAGTACTTC. The encoded protein is CASSLWREGSEQYF.

In its sample, this clonotype was seen once. The rearrangement links TRBV6-2 or TRBV6-3 to TRBJ1-2, with D maybe TRBD1 (6 bases). Germline CDR1 reads MNHEY; CDR2 reads SVGEGT. There are 15 residues in the CDR3. V was pared by 7 bases and J by 1 base, with 16 bases between. CDR3 protein: CASIPQGLHNYGYTF. The CDR3 DNA reads TGTGCCAGCATTCCGCAGGGGTTACATAACTATGGCTACACCTTC.

There are a few counts of this clonotype. This chain uses TRBV3-1 with TRBJ2-3; maybe TRBD1 (6 bases). This CDR3 is 16 amino acids long. Trimming left V 0 bases short and J 2 bases short, with 12 bases between. Per the germline V gene, CDR1 is LGHDT and CDR2 is YNNKEL (reference sequence). The CDR3 coding sequence is TGTGCCAGCAGCCAAGACCCTACAGGGTCCACAGATACGCAGTATTTT. The encoded protein is CASSQDPTGSTDTQYF.

On this clonotype: One junction end disagrees with the germline gene, perhaps due to a read error. The genes are TRBV7-2 and TRBJ1-2; possible D gene TRBD1, 6 bases. CDR3 length: 14 amino acids. Germline assignment: CDR1 SGHTA and CDR2 FQGNSA. CDR3 coding DNA: TGTGCCAGCAGCTTAGGACAGGTCCGCTATGGCTGCACCTTC. This sequence encodes CASSLGQVRYGCTF.

The V and J genes are TRBV20-1 and TRBJ1-2, with 11 positions matching TRBD1. The V gene's germline CDR1 is DFQATT and CDR2 SNEGSKA (reference sequence). The CDR3 extends over 12 amino acids. The junction had 2 bases not matched to a gene; V was cut back by 5 bases and J by 6 bases. The CDR3 nucleotides read TGCAGTGCTTGGGACAGGGGGGATGGCTACACCTTC. This codes for CSAWDRGDGYTF.

The J gene is TRBJ2-5, the V gene TRBV28; tentatively, D is TRBD2 (6 bases). The J call may be mistaken, given a closer DNA end match to TRBJ2-4. CDR1 is MDHEN and CDR2 is SYDVKM in the germline V gene. This CDR3 spans 10 amino acids. This chain's CDR3 is CATRGIIQYF. The CDR3 DNA is TGTGCGACTAGAGGGATCATTCAGTACTTC.

The genes are TRBV11-2 and TRBJ2-3, with 7 positions matching TRBD2. V shed 5 bases and J 3 bases; nucleotides not matched to a gene: 14. The germline V gene encodes CDR1 SGHAT and CDR2 FQNNGV. The CDR3 is 17 amino acids. The CDR3, as DNA: TGTGCCAGCAGCCAGGAGGCTAGCGGCCTTCTGACAGATACGCAGTATTTT. This sequence encodes CASSQEASGLLTDTQYF.

This clonotype was counted a few times. The J gene is TRBJ1-6, the V gene TRBV7-2; D unclear. Trimming pared 5 bases from V and 3 bases from J, leaving 14 bases between. Germline values: CDR1 SGHTA, CDR2 FQGNSA. This CDR3 has 16 amino acids. The CDR3 region has the DNA TGTGCCAGCAGCCCCCTACGTCCCGGCTATAATTCACCCCTCCACTTT. Translation gives CASSPLRPGYNSPLHF.

The V gene is TRBV7-2, the J gene TRBJ2-3, with TRBD2 matching over 16 bases. Germline V gene lookup returns CDR1 SGHTA and CDR2 FQGNSA. This CDR3 has 18 residues. Unmatched junction bases numbered 7, after V lost 5 bases and J lost 2 bases. CDR3 DNA sequence: TGTGCCAGCAGCCGGGCGGGGACTAGCGGGAGGGCCACAGATACGCAGTATTTT. Amino acids: CASSRAGTSGRATDTQYF.

This clonotype was seen a few times. The chain uses TRBV5-1 and TRBJ2-5; 7 bases are a match to TRBD1. This CDR3 has 13 residues. With 2 bases clipped from V and 11 bases from J, the junction kept 9 bases outside the gene matches. From germline, CDR1 is SGHRS and CDR2 YFSETQ. The CDR3, as DNA: TGCGCCAGCAGCTTCAGGGGGACCAATGAGCAGTACTTC. This sequence encodes CASSFRGTNEQYF.

V usage is TRBV5-1 and J usage is TRBJ2-5; 14 bases match TRBD2. Germline assignment: CDR1 SGHRS and CDR2 YFSETQ. V shed 2 bases, J shed 3 bases, and the junction held 3 bases outside the gene matches. CDR3 length equals 16 residues. The chain's CDR3 is CASSFLTSGREETQYF. The CDR3 DNA reads as TGCGCCAGCAGCTTCCTGACTAGCGGGAGGGAAGAGACCCAGTACTTC.

The chain combines TRBV5-4 with TRBJ2-3; D possibly corresponds to TRBD2 (6 bases). V was pared by 4 bases and J by 8 bases, with 20 bases between. Germline V CDR1 and CDR2: SGHNT, YYREEE (reference sequence). The CDR3 covers 15 residues. The CDR3 region is CASSPRDSAVGTQYF. For the CDR3, the DNA is TGTGCCAGCAGCCCCCGGGACTCCGCTGTTGGTACGCAGTATTTT.

This clonotype was seen only a few times. J is TRBJ2-1 and V is TRBV4-2, with 10 bases lining up with TRBD2. In germline, CDR1 is LGHNA, CDR2 YNFKEQ. The CDR3 is 18 residues long. Germline trimming cut 0 bases from V and 6 bases from J; bases unmatched to any gene: 11. CDR3 protein: CASSQEKGLAGALNEQFF. The DNA for the CDR3 is TGTGCCAGCAGCCAAGAAAAGGGCCTAGCGGGAGCACTCAATGAGCAGTTCTTC.

The chain uses TRBV5-1 and TRBJ2-1, with 7 bases lining up with TRBD2. This CDR3 has 14 amino acids. After removal of 2 bases from V and 4 bases from J, the junction contained 3 bases not matched to a gene. Germline V gives CDR1 SGHRS, CDR2 YFSETQ. CDR3 sequence (DNA): TGCGCCAGCAGCTTAAGCGGGGATTACAATGAGCAGTTCTTC. The encoded protein is CASSLSGDYNEQFF.

The chain is built from TRBV20-1 and TRBJ2-5, with 7 bases that match TRBD2. There are 15 residues in the CDR3. Germline trimming cut 3 bases from V and 0 bases from J; bases unmatched to any gene: 7. The germline CDR1 and CDR2 sequences are DFQATT and SNEGSKA (reference sequence). Here the CDR3 DNA reads TGCAGTGCTAGGGCCTTAGCGGGCCACCAAGAGACCCAGTACTTC. This encodes CSARALAGHQETQYF.

The genes are TRBV5-1 and TRBJ2-5; no definite D call. Gene TRBJ2-7 matches the end of the DNA better, so the J call may be wrong. The CDR3 contains 14 residues. Germline V CDR1 and CDR2: SGHRS, YFSETQ. The CDR3 loop reads CASSLRQASHEQYF. The CDR3 DNA reads as TGCGCCAGCAGCTTGCGGCAGGCATCCCACGAGCAGTACTTC.

This chain links TRBV4-3 with TRBJ1-6; 8 nucleotides agree with TRBD1. The germline CDR1 and CDR2 sequences are LGHNA and YSLEER. The trim removed 2 bases at V and 10 bases at J, leaving 4 bases unmatched. This CDR3 contains 14 residues. The CDR3: CASSQSRTGSPLHF. CDR3 nucleotide sequence: TGCGCCAGCAGCCAATCCCGGACAGGGTCACCCCTCCACTTT.